These 16 T cell receptor beta chains came from one sample sequenced in a study of naive and memory T cell subsets. Both TRBC1 and TRBC2 were covered by a beta constant-region primer of two equimolar oligonucleotides. The ligated cDNA underwent four PCR rounds using SP2 and nested alpha and beta constant-region primers. TCRdb redid the calling of the UMI-ligation and nested PCR reads with MiXCR, one entry per CDR3 protein. Of around 17,000 distinct CDR3 sequences detected, around 10% appear once; the ten largest clones hold 20% to 25%. The sample comprised central memory CD8+ T cells from blood. The receptors here all came from a human donor in good health.

This clonotype was detected only a few times. This chain uses TRBV28 with TRBJ2-1; D may be TRBD1 (6 bases). The CDR3 sequence is 14 residues long. The V and J ends lost 6 bases and 4 bases respectively, with 13 bases between them. Germline values: CDR1 MDHEN, CDR2 SYDVKM. This CDR3 is CASSPGVGYNEQFF. The CDR3 region has the DNA TGTGCCAGCAGCCCAGGGGTAGGGTACAATGAGCAGTTCTTC.

This clonotype has just a few counts. The genes are TRBV5-6 and TRBJ1-1; D possibly corresponds to TRBD1 (6 bases). The CDR3 spans 14 residues. Trimming removed 2 bases from V and 4 bases from J, with 12 bases in between. Germline CDR1 reads SGHDT; CDR2 reads YYEEEE. CDR3 bases: TGTGCCAGCAGCTTTCGTACAGGGATCACTGAAGCTTTCTTT. It is translated as CASSFRTGITEAFF. Full variable domain (remainder filled in from reference TRBV5-6 and TRBJ1-1): DAGVTQSPTHLIKTRGQQVTLRCSPKSGHDTVSWYQQALGQGPQFIFQYYEEEERQRGNFPDRFSGHQFPNYSSELNVNALLLGDSALYLCASSFRTGITEAFFGQGTRLTVV.

The rearrangement uses TRBV7-2 and TRBJ2-5, with no clear D. Germline V lookup: CDR1 SGHTA, CDR2 FQGNSA. There are 11 residues in the CDR3. The V gene lost 3 bases and the J gene lost 5 bases, with 4 bases spanning the gap. CDR3 protein: CASSFAETQYF. In DNA, the CDR3 is TGTGCCAGCAGCTTCGCGGAGACCCAGTACTTC.

This clonotype was seen only a few times. The rearrangement joins TRBV30 to TRBJ2-5; D may be TRBD1 (5 bases). Germline CDR1 GTSNPN, CDR2 SVGIG (reference sequence). This CDR3 spans 14 amino acids. V was clipped by 0 bases and J by 5 bases, with 13 bases between them. CDR3 DNA sequence: TGTGCCTGGAGTGTATATGCAGGGCTGGAGACCCAGTACTTC. Translated, it gives CAWSVYAGLETQYF.

V and J are TRBV23-1 and TRBJ2-3, with 8 nucleotides matching TRBD2. TRBV23-1 falls under the ORF class, with uncertain function. CDR3 length equals 15 residues. The V gene end was trimmed by 8 bases and the J gene end by 7 bases; junction bases not matched to a gene: 14. The CDR3 region is CASSNLSGRWNTQYF. The CDR3 DNA is TGCGCCAGCTCTAATTTAAGCGGGAGATGGAATACGCAGTATTTT.

This chain connects TRBV19 to TRBJ1-3; D is unresolved. Trimming cost V 3 bases and J 0 bases, with 9 bases left between them. Germline V CDR1 and CDR2: LNHDA, SQIVND (reference sequence). CDR3 length: 15 amino acids. CDR3 nucleotide sequence: TGTGCCAGTAGTATGGTTTACATCTCTGGAAACACCATATATTTT. It is translated as CASSMVYISGNTIYF.

This clonotype was observed a few times. V and J are TRBV5-1 and TRBJ1-1; D might be TRBD1 (6 bases). This CDR3 contains 14 residues. V dropped 4 bases and J dropped 6 bases, with 16 bases sitting between them. Germline values: CDR1 SGHRS, CDR2 YFSETQ. CDR3 coding DNA: TGCGCCAGCAGCCCTAACAGGGCAGGTCCTGAAGCTTTCTTT. It specifies CASSPNRAGPEAFF.

The V and J genes are TRBV20-1 and TRBJ2-6; TRBD2 agrees at 14 bases. The CDR3 runs 17 residues. J was trimmed by 0 bases and V by 5 bases; bases with no gene match: 3. The germline V gene has CDR1 DFQATT and CDR2 SNEGSKA (reference sequence). The chain's CDR3 is CSALGLAGGSGANVLTF. CDR3 nucleotides: TGCAGTGCTCTCGGACTAGCGGGGGGCTCTGGGGCCAACGTCCTGACTTTC.

Many counts were recorded for this clonotype. The chain couples TRBV19 to TRBJ2-4, with D tentatively TRBD1 or TRBD2 (5 bases each). Trimming shortened V by 3 bases and J by 2 bases, and 14 bases separated the two germline ends. CDR1 is LNHDA, CDR2 SQIVND, per germline (reference sequence). The CDR3 runs 16 residues. CDR3 coding DNA: TGTGCCAGTAGTATCGGTTTAGAGGGGTCCAAAAACATTCAGTACTTC. Its translation is CASSIGLEGSKNIQYF. The complete variable domain, with remaining parts taken from reference TRBV19 and TRBJ2-4, reads DGGITQSPKYLFRKEGQNVTLSCEQNLNHDAMYWYRQDPGQGLRLIYYSQIVNDFQKGDIAEGYSVSREKKESFPLTVTSAQKNPTAFYLCASSIGLEGSKNIQYFGAGTRLSVL.

The sample holds many counts of this clonotype. V usage is TRBV20-1 and J usage is TRBJ2-7; a weak D match, TRBD2 (8 bases). V was clipped by 6 bases and J by 3 bases, with 30 bases between them. This CDR3 spans 18 amino acids. Germline CDR1 is DFQATT and CDR2 is SNEGSKA (reference sequence). DNA for the CDR3: TGCAGTGCCACCCCGGGGGGGACAGCGGGACTAGGGATCTACGAGCAGTACTTC. It is translated as CSATPGGTAGLGIYEQYF.

This clonotype was observed a handful of times. This chain links TRBV9 with TRBJ2-7; tentative D call: TRBD2 (6 bases). Trimming stripped 4 bases from V and 6 bases from J, with 20 bases between. Germline-derived CDR1 and CDR2 are SGDLS and YYNGEE. The CDR3 loop spans 15 amino acids. The CDR3 region has the DNA TGTGCCAGCAGCCCCCACCAGGAGGGGTTCAGCGAGCAGTACTTC. It encodes CASSPHQEGFSEQYF.

This clonotype was recorded at least ten times. V is TRBV20-1 and J is TRBJ2-1; tentative D call: TRBD1 (5 bases). Germline V lookup: CDR1 DFQATT, CDR2 SNEGSKA (reference sequence). The ends were cut back, 1 base at V and 4 bases at J, with 11 bases in the middle. The length of the CDR3 is 14 residues. DNA of the CDR3: TGCAGTGCTAGAGTAGGGGATGGGTACAATGAGCAGTTCTTC. Protein: CSARVGDGYNEQFF.

J is TRBJ2-3 and V is TRBV13; 10 bases agree with TRBD2. V was pared by 5 bases and J by 0 bases, with 5 bases of the junction left unmatched. The CDR3 loop spans 16 amino acids. Germline CDR1 is PRHDT and CDR2 is FYEKMQ (reference sequence). The CDR3 bases are TGTGCCAGCAGCCCAGGACTAGCGGCTAGCACAGATACGCAGTATTTT. Amino acids: CASSPGLAASTDTQYF.

This clonotype appeared many times. The CDR3: CASSSTGVDAFF. CDR3 DNA: TGTGCCAGCAGCTCAACAGGGGTTGACGCTTTCTTT. The chain combines TRBV7-9 with TRBJ1-1, with TRBD1 identical over 7 bases. The CDR3 spans 12 residues. Germline V gene sequence: CDR1 SEHNR, CDR2 FQNEAQ (reference sequence). V was pared by 4 bases and J by 11 bases, with 7 bases of the junction left unmatched.

This clonotype was seen a few times. The chain recombines TRBV20-1 with TRBJ2-2; maybe TRBD2 (5 bases). CDR3 length: 14 amino acids. The germline V and J ends were trimmed by 0 bases and 5 bases, with 10 bases remaining between them. Germline V gives CDR1 DFQATT, CDR2 SNEGSKA (reference sequence). CDR3 in amino acids: CSARDASGTGELFF. CDR3 nucleotides: TGCAGTGCTAGAGACGCCTCGGGAACCGGGGAGCTGTTTTTT.

This clonotype was counted many times. The chain combines TRBV6-1 with TRBJ2-7, with D possibly being TRBD2 (6 bases). Trimming left V 7 bases short and J 1 base short, with 14 bases between. The CDR3 extends over 14 amino acids. CDR1 MNHNS and CDR2 SASEGT come from the germline V gene. The CDR3 nucleotides are TGTGCCAGCAAGGAGGGCACAGGATCCTACGAGCAGTACTTC. Its protein is CASKEGTGSYEQYF.